A single sample gave rise to the 6 T cell receptor beta chains below, sequenced in a study of Graves' ophthalmopathy and Graves' hyperthyroidism. Amplified TCR beta CDR3 regions were obtained using RNA transcripts as template. First-round RT-PCR with HTBI primers preceded a second-round multiplex PCR. In TCRdb, the multiplex PCR reads were re-called with MiXCR into one record per CDR3 protein. Here the sample spans 300,000 or so distinct CDR3 sequences, about 17% being singletons. Sequenced sample: peripheral blood. The receptors derive from an adult man with Graves' ophthalmopathy.

Turning to this clonotype: At one boundary the junction diverges from the germline segment, which might be a read error. V is TRBV6-1 and J is TRBJ1-1; D perhaps matches TRBD1 (5 bases). This CDR3 comprises 13 residues. Germline values: CDR1 MNHNS, CDR2 SASEGT. Here the CDR3 reads CASSLDRNTEAYF. The CDR3 DNA follows: TGTGCCAGCAGTCTAGACAGAAATACTGAAGCTTACTTT.

The rearrangement joins TRBV7-2 to TRBJ2-2; D call uncertain. V lost 6 bases and J 4 bases, leaving 12 bases between the germline ends. Germline CDR1 reads SGHTA; CDR2 reads FQGNSA. The CDR3 sequence is 14 residues long. The DNA for the CDR3 is TGTGCCAGCAGTCTCCCCGGACCCACCGGGGAGCTGTTTTTT. Encoded protein: CASSLPGPTGELFF.

This clonotype showed up many times. The chain couples TRBV28 to TRBJ2-7; 7 bases match TRBD1. Germline trimming cut 2 bases from V and 2 bases from J; bases unmatched to any gene: 3. Germline values: CDR1 MDHEN, CDR2 SYDVKM. The CDR3 length is 14 residues. The CDR3 here is CASSLRGRAYEQYF. In DNA form, the CDR3 reads TGTGCCAGCAGTTTAAGGGGGCGAGCCTACGAGCAGTACTTC.

In its sample, this clonotype was seen a few times. This chain connects TRBV9 to TRBJ2-5; 9 nucleotides match TRBD2. CDR1 is SGDLS and CDR2 is YYNGEE in the germline V gene. Unmatched junction bases numbered 8, after V lost 4 bases and J lost 1 base. The CDR3 runs to 16 residues. The CDR3, as DNA: TGTGCCAGCAGCCTCGGCGGGGGGGATAGCCAAGAGACCCAGTACTTC. This gives the protein CASSLGGGDSQETQYF. The variable domain in full, with the rest retrieved from reference TRBV9 and TRBJ2-5, is DSGVTQTPKHLITATGQRVTLRCSPRSGDLSVYWYQQSLDQGLQFLIQYYNGEERAKGNILERFSAQQFPDLHSELNLSSLELGDSALYFCASSLGGGDSQETQYFGPGTRLLVL.

This clonotype was observed many times. The junction and the germline gene differ at one end; a read error may be behind it. The J gene is TRBJ1-2, the V gene TRBV10-3; TRBD1 aligns across 10 bases. Germline V CDR1 and CDR2: ENHRY, SYGVKD. This CDR3 region has 15 residues. CDR3 sequence: CALSSGTGVLVGYTF. As DNA, the CDR3 is TGTGCCCTCAGCTCCGGGACAGGGGTCTTAGTTGGCTACACCTTC.

This clonotype has at least ten counts. The chain links TRBV20-1 to TRBJ2-7; D ambiguous. Germline CDR1 reads DFQATT; CDR2 reads SNEGSKA (reference sequence). The CDR3 has 11 amino acids. The germline V and J ends were trimmed by 6 bases and 5 bases, with 11 bases remaining between them. The CDR3 is CSAPFGHEQYF. Written as DNA, the CDR3 is TGCAGTGCCCCCTTTGGCCACGAGCAGTACTTC.